This is a list of T cell receptor beta chains from one sample in a study of T cell repertoires in cytomegalovirus infection. One entry per CDR3 protein results from TCRdb running MiXCR on the reads. The table lists about 260,000 distinct CDR3 sequences, roughly an eighth of them singletons. Material: PBMCs. The receptors were sampled from a human donor in good health (CMV status not recorded). Some clones in this sample may be carry-over from other donors' samples. The CDR3 runs from the conserved cysteine through the conserved F or W. The order of the fields is D gene, clone size, V gene, J gene, CDR3 DNA, CDR3 protein. A D gene is named only where the DNA matches it firmly. Only some rows state a clone size, as once, few, many or a class for expanded clones.

>TRBD1|many|TRBV2|TRBJ1-2
TGTGCCAGCAGTGAAGCCAGGGGACAGCAGATTGGCTACACCTTC
CASSEARGQQIGYTF
>NA|many|TRBV28|TRBJ1-5
TGTGCCAGCAGTTTAACTGGGCAGGGGCACAATCAGCCCCAGCATTTT
CASSLTGQGHNQPQHF
>TRBD2|NA|TRBV5-1|TRBJ2-1
TGCGCCAGCAGCTTGGGTAGCGGGGCTACCAATGAGCAGTTCTTC
CASSLGSGATNEQFF
>NA|many|TRBV6-1|TRBJ2-1
TGTGCCAGCAGACGGGGGGCCGCTACCGGTGAGCAGTTCTTC
CASRRGAATGEQFF
>NA|many|TRBV12-3/TRBV12-4|TRBJ2-7
TGTGCCAGCGCAGGAAGCAACTCCTACGAGCAGTACTTC
CASAGSNSYEQYF
>NA|many|TRBV7-2|TRBJ2-1
TGTGCCAGCAGCCCTATCTTTCGTGAGCAGTTCTTC
CASSPIFREQFF
>NA|few|TRBV5-1|TRBJ2-1
TGCGCCAGCAGCTTGGATGGTGGATATAACGAGTTCTTC
CASSLDGGYNEFF
>TRBD1|NA|TRBV4-1|TRBJ2-1
TGCGCCAGCAGCCAGGTACCGGGACAGCCAAATGAGCAGTTCTTC
CASSQVPGQPNEQFF
>NA|few|TRBV12-3/TRBV12-4|TRBJ1-1
TGTGCCAGCAGAAAACAGGACAACACTGAAGCTTTCTTT
CASRKQDNTEAFF
>NA|few|TRBV5-5|TRBJ2-5
TGTGCCAGCAGCTCCCAGGGAGAGACCCAGTACTTC
CASSSQGETQYF
>NA|few|TRBV7-9|TRBJ1-1
TGTGCCCTCGGGGTTGCTGAAGCTTTCTTT
CALGVAEAFF
>NA|many|TRBV7-3|TRBJ2-2
TGTGCCAGCAGCCCCCAGGGTTTCACCGGGGAGCTGTTTTTT
CASSPQGFTGELFF
>NA|NA|TRBV5-1|TRBJ2-7
TGCGCCAGCAGCTTGGCACTTTTCTACGAGCAGTACTTC
CASSLALFYEQYF
>NA|few|TRBV25-1|TRBJ2-1
TGTGCCAGCAGTGAACCCCTCGCGGGGATCTCCGTAGAGCAGTTCTTC
CASSEPLAGISVEQFF
>NA|many|TRBV6-5|TRBJ2-7
TGTGCCAGCAGTTACTCGCGGGGCCTCTACGAGCAGTACTTC
CASSYSRGLYEQYF
>TRBD2|few|TRBV10-3|TRBJ2-1
TGTGCCATCAGCGATTCGACTAGCGGGAGCGGGGGTGAGCAGTTCTTC
CAISDSTSGSGGEQFF
>NA|many|TRBV7-8|TRBJ2-3
TGTGCCAGCAGCCCACGGGGGCGCACAGATACGCAGTATTTT
CASSPRGRTDTQYF
>TRBD2|NA|TRBV6-4|TRBJ2-3
TGTGCCAGCAGTGAGGCTTCTAGCGGAGATACGCAGTATTTT
CASSEASSGDTQYF